Each of the 21 T cell receptor beta chains below was sequenced from the same sample in a study of human versus mouse CDR3 diversity and MHC coevolution. Method: immunoSEQ multiplex PCR; TCRdb's copy keeps in-frame clones and lacks some. The data show about 80,000 clones, 93% seen once. The sequencing input was naive CD4+ T cells from blood. The subset was: CD45RO-negative CD62L-positive naive CD4 T cells. The receptors originated from a person aged 30-69 years in good health.

The gene calls are TRBV27 and TRBJ2-6, with 9 nucleotides matching TRBD1. In germline, CDR1 is MNHEY, CDR2 SMNVEV (reference sequence). The CDR3 contains 18 residues. V gave up 3 bases and J gave up 4 bases; unmatched junction bases: 10. In DNA, the CDR3 is TGTGCCAGCAGTTTGGTGGGACAGGGTGATTCCGGGGCCAACGTCCTGACTTTC. Translated: CASSLVGQGDSGANVLTF.

The J gene is TRBJ2-3, the V gene TRBV5-1; the D gene is possibly TRBD1 (5 bases). Germline CDR1 is SGHRS and CDR2 is YFSETQ. The CDR3 has 14 amino acids. V was pared by 3 bases and J by 5 bases, with 13 bases between. In DNA form, the CDR3 reads TGCGCCAGCAGCTCTACTCTAGGGGTAGATACGCAGTATTTT. This gives the protein CASSSTLGVDTQYF.

The chain is built from TRBV27 and TRBJ1-1, with a possible D match to TRBD1 (6 bases). Germline CDR1 reads MNHEY; CDR2 reads SMNVEV (reference sequence). The CDR3 has 13 amino acids. Trimming cost V 5 bases and J 1 base, with 8 bases left between them. The CDR3 region is CASSRRGNTEAFF. CDR3 nucleotide sequence: TGTGCCAGCAGTCGCAGGGGGAACACTGAAGCTTTCTTT.

V usage is TRBV15 and J usage is TRBJ2-1; 12 positions match TRBD2. This CDR3 region has 16 residues. Germline V gives CDR1 LNHNV, CDR2 YYDKDF (reference sequence). V shed 6 bases and J 6 bases; nucleotides not matched to a gene: 9. CDR3 bases: TGTGCCACCAGTGTGACTAGCGGGGGCCAGCTCAATGAGCAGTTCTTC. It codes for CATSVTSGGQLNEQFF.

This clone has only one observation. The gene calls are TRBV19 and TRBJ2-5; 7 bases line up with TRBD1. The V segment lost 8 bases and the J segment 7 bases; nucleotides outside the gene matches: 16. The CDR3 has 15 residues. Per germline, CDR1 LNHDA and CDR2 SQIVND (reference sequence). Here the CDR3 DNA reads TGTGCCAGTCGCTTAGACCCCGGGACAGATGGGACCCAGTACTTC. It specifies CASRLDPGTDGTQYF.

V is TRBV30 and J is TRBJ2-7; D may be TRBD1 (5 bases). CDR3 length: 13 residues. With 1 base removed from V and 4 bases from J, the gap between germline ends came to 11 bases. The germline CDR1 and CDR2 sequences are GTSNPN and SVGIG (reference sequence). CDR3 nucleotide sequence: TGTGCCTGGAGTGGATCAGGGTATTACGAGCAGTACTTC. This sequence encodes CAWSGSGYYEQYF.

The CDR3 loop is CAISEWTGGPGELFF. Written as DNA, the CDR3 is TGTGCCATCAGTGAGTGGACAGGGGGCCCCGGGGAGCTGTTTTTT. The V and J genes are TRBV10-3 and TRBJ2-2, with TRBD1 matching over 11 bases. Germline V gene data show CDR1 as ENHRY and CDR2 as SYGVKD. The CDR3 runs 15 residues. J gave up 6 bases and V 1 base, and 1 base lay outside the gene matches.

The chain uses TRBV11-2 and TRBJ1-1; TRBD1 matches at 8 bases. In germline, CDR1 is SGHAT, CDR2 FQNNGV. The CDR3 length is 15 residues. V shed 4 bases, J shed 1 base, and the junction held 5 bases outside the gene matches. CDR3 sequence reads: CASSSSDRENTEAFF. The CDR3 DNA sequence: TGTGCCAGCAGCTCCTCGGACAGGGAGAACACTGAAGCTTTCTTT.

The chain recombines TRBV18 with TRBJ1-5, with 7 nucleotides matching TRBD1. The CDR3 length is 15 residues. Germline V gene data show CDR1 as KGHSH and CDR2 as LQKENI. Trimming cost V 6 bases and J 10 bases; bases outside gene matches: 15. The CDR3 loop reads CASSHRDSNDSPQHF. The CDR3 DNA reads as TGTGCCAGCTCGCATAGGGACAGCAACGACTCACCCCAGCATTTT.

The V and J genes are TRBV7-2 and TRBJ2-3; tentative D call: TRBD2 (6 bases). The V end lost 1 base, the J end lost 0 bases, and 17 bases lay between the germline ends. CDR3 length: 18 residues. Germline values: CDR1 SGHTA, CDR2 FQGNSA. The CDR3 DNA sequence: TGTGCCAGCAGCTTAGAGGGCGGGATCTTTTCTAGCACAGATACGCAGTATTTT. Translated, it gives CASSLEGGIFSSTDTQYF. Based on the CDR3 plus reference TRBV7-2 and TRBJ2-3, the full variable domain is GAGVSQSPSNKVTEKGKDVELRCDPISGHTALYWYRQSLGQGLEFLIYFQGNSAPDKSGLPSDRFSAERTGGSVSTLTIQRTQQEDSAVYLCASSLEGGIFSSTDTQYFGPGTRLTVL.

The chain carries TRBV7-2 and TRBJ2-7, with 7 bases fitting TRBD2. The trim removed 3 bases at V and 0 bases at J, leaving 8 bases unmatched. The CDR3 contains 16 residues. Germline V lookup: CDR1 SGHTA, CDR2 FQGNSA. CDR3 in DNA: TGTGCCAGCAGCTTTGGGTCCGGCGGGAGCTCCTACGAGCAGTACTTC. This codes for CASSFGSGGSSYEQYF. Full variable domain (remainder filled in from reference TRBV7-2 and TRBJ2-7): GAGVSQSPSNKVTEKGKDVELRCDPISGHTALYWYRQSLGQGLEFLIYFQGNSAPDKSGLPSDRFSAERTGGSVSTLTIQRTQQEDSAVYLCASSFGSGGSSYEQYFGPGTRLTVT.

On this clone: In the same sample, other DNA sequences code for this CDR3. V gene TRBV18 combines with J gene TRBJ1-4; D gene unclear. The CDR3 runs 13 residues. Germline V gives CDR1 KGHSH, CDR2 LQKENI. With 3 bases removed from V and 2 bases from J, the gap between germline ends came to 4 bases. The CDR3 region is CASSPGTNEKLFF. DNA for the CDR3: TGTGCCAGCTCACCCGGTACTAATGAAAAACTGTTTTTT.

V and J are TRBV11-2 and TRBJ2-7; 7 bases are a match to TRBD1. Trimming removed 4 bases from V and 3 bases from J; junction bases left unmatched: 9. Germline assignment: CDR1 SGHAT and CDR2 FQNNGV. The CDR3 loop spans 15 amino acids. The CDR3 loop reads CASSSTGTVNYEQYF. In DNA, the CDR3 is TGTGCCAGCAGCTCGACCGGGACAGTCAACTACGAGCAGTACTTC.

The chain combines TRBV7-8 with TRBJ2-1, with 7 bases aligning to TRBD2. The CDR3 has 16 residues. CDR1 and CDR2 from the germline V gene are SGHVS and FQNEAQ. Trimming took 4 bases from V and 6 from J; bases not matched to a gene: 12. In DNA, the CDR3 is TGTGCCAGCAGCTCCCGGAGCCCGGGAGGTTTCAATGAGCAGTTCTTC. It translates to CASSSRSPGGFNEQFF.

This clone appeared a few times. The chain uses TRBV5-1 and TRBJ1-2, with D perhaps matching TRBD1 (6 bases). The V end lost 4 bases, the J end lost 4 bases, and 17 bases lay between the germline ends. This CDR3 is built from 15 residues. Germline loops: CDR1 SGHRS, CDR2 YFSETQ. The DNA of the CDR3 is TGCGCCAGCAGCCCGAGACAGGACGTCCCCTATGGCTACACCTTC. Translated, it gives CASSPRQDVPYGYTF.

The chain couples TRBV18 to TRBJ2-5; 10 positions match TRBD2. The end of the DNA is better explained by TRBJ2-7, so the J call may be wrong. The germline V gene has CDR1 KGHSH and CDR2 LQKENI. The CDR3 runs to 14 residues. The CDR3, as DNA: TGTGCCAGCTCACGGCCTAGCGGGAGCCACGAGCAGTACTTC. Translating it yields CASSRPSGSHEQYF.

The genes are TRBV6-5 and TRBJ2-7; D gene ambiguous. Trimming shortened V by 0 bases and J by 1 base, and 7 bases separated the two germline ends. From germline, CDR1 is MNHEY and CDR2 SVGAGI. The CDR3 contains 14 residues. The CDR3 region has the DNA TGTGCCAGCAGTTACTCGTACAGTTCCTACGAGCAGTACTTC. Encoded protein: CASSYSYSSYEQYF.

The chain is built from TRBV6-5 and TRBJ1-5; 7 bases align to TRBD1. The junction had 7 bases not matched to a gene; V was cut back by 7 bases and J by 1 base. CDR1 and CDR2 (germline): MNHEY, SVGAGI. This CDR3 is 15 amino acids long. For the CDR3, the DNA is TGTGCCAGCAAAAGGGGGCGAGAGAGCAATCAGCCCCAGCATTTT. It codes for CASKRGRESNQPQHF.

The rearrangement uses TRBV6-1 and TRBJ2-7; D might be TRBD1 (5 bases). Germline assignment: CDR1 MNHNS and CDR2 SASEGT. V was pared by 1 base and J by 6 bases, with 10 bases between. The CDR3 spans 13 residues. CDR3 amino acids: CASSEGTRLEQYF. CDR3 sequence (DNA): TGTGCCAGCAGTGAAGGGACAAGGCTCGAGCAGTACTTC.

The chain has TRBV5-4 and TRBJ1-3; a possible D gene is TRBD1 (5 bases). The CDR3 has 15 amino acids. The V gene lost 0 bases and the J gene lost 2 bases, with 9 bases spanning the gap. From germline, CDR1 is SGHNT and CDR2 YYREEE (reference sequence). The CDR3 is CASSLAEDTGNTIYF. The CDR3 nucleotides are TGTGCCAGCAGCTTGGCCGAGGACACTGGAAACACCATATATTTT.

With regard to this clone: A read error may produce the germline difference seen at one junction end. The chain recombines TRBV7-9 with TRBJ2-7, with a tentative D call TRBD2 (6 bases). Germline loops: CDR1 SEHNR, CDR2 FQNEAQ (reference sequence). The CDR3 runs 14 residues. The CDR3 sequence is CASRLVGGTYEQYF. For the CDR3, the DNA is TGTGCCAGCAGATTAGTCGGGGGTACCTACGAGCAGTACTTC.